Following are 12 T cell receptor beta chains from one sample sequenced in a study of blood T cells in healthy people across ages. A sample-barcoded 5' primer and a J-beta primer mix were used in a second PCR of about 7 to 12 cycles. Via MiXCR, TCRdb re-called the 5' RACE reads, giving one row per CDR3 protein. The profile shows nearly 1 million distinct CDR3 sequences, just over 50% of them singletons. The sample consisted of blood. These receptors were collected from a woman aged 55-69 years in good health.

V and J are TRBV6-6 and TRBJ1-1; D gene ambiguous. CDR3 size: 14 residues. CDR1 is MNHNY, CDR2 SVGAGI, per germline (reference sequence). The V and J ends lost 4 bases and 4 bases respectively, with 13 bases between them. CDR3 DNA sequence: TGTGCCAGCAGTTGCTCGGTTAGTGGCACTGAAGCTTTCTTT. Protein product: CASSCSVSGTEAFF.

This clonotype has just a few counts. The chain joins TRBV6-6 to TRBJ2-1; D is uncertain. The CDR3 consists of 12 residues. Germline CDR1 and CDR2: MNHNY and SVGAGI (reference sequence). The V end was cut by 2 bases, the J end by 8 bases, with 7 bases between. This chain's CDR3 is CASSYGPDEQFF. CDR3 nucleotides: TGTGCCAGCAGTTACGGACCCGATGAGCAGTTCTTC.

The V and J genes are TRBV27 and TRBJ2-5; D is possibly TRBD1 (6 bases). The closer fit of TRBJ2-7 to the DNA end suggests the J call may be wrong. There are 16 residues in the CDR3. Germline CDR1 MNHEY, CDR2 SMNVEV (reference sequence). The CDR3 loop is CASSSLQGNLGYEQYF. DNA for the CDR3: TGTGCCAGCAGTTCGCTACAGGGAAATCTGGGCTACGAGCAGTACTTC.

The chain carries TRBV5-4 and TRBJ2-1; perhaps TRBD2 as D (6 bases). The ends were cut back, 4 bases at V and 0 bases at J, with 17 bases in the middle. The CDR3 extends over 17 amino acids. The germline CDR1 and CDR2 sequences are SGHNT and YYREEE (reference sequence). Here the CDR3 reads CASSPRRGSGSYNEQFF. The DNA of the CDR3 is TGTGCCAGCAGCCCACGTCGGGGTAGCGGCTCCTACAATGAGCAGTTCTTC.

V and J are TRBV7-9 and TRBJ2-5, with a tentative D call TRBD2 (6 bases). The CDR3 length is 13 residues. V was pared by 7 bases and J by 4 bases, with 13 bases between. CDR1 SEHNR and CDR2 FQNEAQ come from the germline V gene (reference sequence). In DNA, the CDR3 is TGTGCCAGCATGAGGACTACCCCAGAGACCCAGTACTTC. This translates into CASMRTTPETQYF. Based on the CDR3 plus reference TRBV7-9 and TRBJ2-5, the full variable domain is DTGVSQNPRHKITKRGQNVTFRCDPISEHNRLYWYRQTLGQGPEFLTYFQNEAQLEKSRLLSDRFSAERPKGSFSTLEIQRTEQGDSAMYLCASMRTTPETQYFGPGTRLLVL.

The V and J genes are TRBV3-1 and TRBJ1-6; TRBD1 agrees at 7 bases. V trimming: 2 bases; J trimming: 7 bases; junction bases outside the gene matches: 8. The germline V gene has CDR1 LGHDT and CDR2 YNNKEL (reference sequence). The CDR3 has 16 residues. This CDR3 is CASSQNLGTANSPLHF. The CDR3 nucleotides are TGTGCCAGCAGCCAAAACCTGGGGACAGCCAATTCACCCCTCCACTTT.

This clonotype showed up just once. The chain links TRBV25-1 to TRBJ2-1; TRBD2 is a possible D gene (6 bases). The ends were cut back, 4 bases at V and 0 bases at J, with 13 bases in the middle. CDR3 length: 16 residues. CDR1 is MGHDK, CDR2 SYGVNS, per germline. CDR3: CASSARDWFSYNEQFF. The DNA of the CDR3 is TGTGCCAGCAGTGCGCGGGACTGGTTCTCCTACAATGAGCAGTTCTTC.

The genes are TRBV29-1 and TRBJ2-1; 8 bases align to TRBD1. The V segment lost 7 bases and the J segment 2 bases; nucleotides outside the gene matches: 4. The CDR3 is made up of 13 amino acids. Per germline, CDR1 SQVTM and CDR2 ANQGSEA. The CDR3 nucleotides are TGCAGCGCACCGGGACAGGCCTACAATGAGCAGTTCTTC. It encodes CSAPGQAYNEQFF.

V gene TRBV28 combines with J gene TRBJ2-1; D call uncertain. The V end was cut by 3 bases, the J end by 9 bases, with 9 bases between. This CDR3 contains 12 residues. Germline CDR1 is MDHEN and CDR2 is SYDVKM. CDR3 amino acids: CASSFAIGEQFF. DNA of the CDR3: TGTGCCAGCAGTTTCGCTATCGGTGAGCAGTTCTTC.

In its sample, this clonotype was seen a few times. This rearrangement joins TRBV20-1 to TRBJ2-5; D may be TRBD2 (5 bases). This CDR3 contains 10 residues. Germline CDR1 DFQATT, CDR2 SNEGSKA (reference sequence). Trimming removed 2 bases at V and 12 bases at J, with 10 bases between. Written as DNA, the CDR3 is TGCAGTGCTAGAAGTCTGCGGGAGTACTTC. It specifies CSARSLREYF.

V is TRBV4-1 and J is TRBJ2-1; 13 nucleotides agree with TRBD2. V lost 0 bases to trimming and J lost 9 bases; unmatched junction nucleotides: 8. CDR3 length equals 17 residues. The V gene's germline CDR1 is MGHRA and CDR2 YSYEKL. The CDR3 is CASSQDLMGLAGIEQFF. The CDR3 DNA follows: TGCGCCAGCAGCCAAGATTTAATGGGACTAGCGGGAATTGAGCAGTTCTTC.

The chain has TRBV5-1 and TRBJ2-3; TRBD1 agrees at 7 bases. J gave up 2 bases and V 5 bases, and 14 bases lay outside the gene matches. The CDR3 spans 17 residues. Per germline, CDR1 SGHRS and CDR2 YFSETQ. Here the CDR3 reads CASRLGLWDRPTDTQYF. The CDR3 region has the DNA TGCGCCAGCAGACTGGGGTTGTGGGACAGACCCACAGATACGCAGTATTTT.